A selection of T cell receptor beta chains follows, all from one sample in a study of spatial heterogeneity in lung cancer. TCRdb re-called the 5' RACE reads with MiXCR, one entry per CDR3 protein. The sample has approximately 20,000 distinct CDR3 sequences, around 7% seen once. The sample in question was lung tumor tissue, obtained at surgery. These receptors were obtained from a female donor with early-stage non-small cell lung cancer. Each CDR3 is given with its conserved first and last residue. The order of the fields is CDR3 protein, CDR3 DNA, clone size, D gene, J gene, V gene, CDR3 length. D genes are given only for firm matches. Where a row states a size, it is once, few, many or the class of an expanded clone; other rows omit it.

CDR3 protein: CSASWEEWVTDTQYF; CDR3 DNA: TGCAGTGCTAGTTGGGAGGAGTGGGTCACAGATACGCAGTATTTT; clone size: medium-sized; D gene: NA; J gene: TRBJ2-3; V gene: TRBV20-1; CDR3 length: 15
CDR3 protein: CASSQDPGRLQNTEAFF; CDR3 DNA: TGCGCCAGCAGCCAAGATCCGGGACGGCTCCAGAACACTGAAGCTTTCTTT; clone size: many; D gene: NA; J gene: TRBJ1-1; V gene: TRBV4-1; CDR3 length: 17
CDR3 protein: CSALRAAHPGNSPLHF; CDR3 DNA: TGCAGTGCACTTCGGGCAGCCCACCCCGGCAATTCACCCCTCCACTTT; clone size: many; D gene: NA; J gene: TRBJ1-6; V gene: TRBV20-1; CDR3 length: 16
CDR3 protein: CASRTGHDEQYF; CDR3 DNA: TGTGCCAGCAGAACGGGACACGACGAGCAGTACTTC; clone size: many; D gene: NA; J gene: TRBJ2-7; V gene: TRBV6-2/TRBV6-3; CDR3 length: 12
CDR3 protein: CASSQLPGYKGETQYF; CDR3 DNA: TGTGCCAGCAGCCAACTACCGGGATACAAAGGAGAGACCCAGTACTTC; clone size: NA; D gene: NA; J gene: TRBJ2-5; V gene: TRBV14; CDR3 length: 16
CDR3 protein: CSAPGDTDTQYF; CDR3 DNA: TGCAGCGCCCCGGGGGACACAGATACGCAGTATTTT; clone size: many; D gene: NA; J gene: TRBJ2-3; V gene: TRBV29-1; CDR3 length: 12
CDR3 protein: CASSEAQEECQPQHF; CDR3 DNA: TGTGCCAGCAGTGAAGCACAGGAAGAGTGTCAGCCCCAGCATTTT; clone size: many; D gene: NA; J gene: TRBJ1-5; V gene: TRBV6-1; CDR3 length: 15
CDR3 protein: CAWSQSGGNTIYF; CDR3 DNA: TGTGCCTGGAGTCAAAGCGGAGGAAACACCATATATTTT; clone size: few; D gene: NA; J gene: TRBJ1-3; V gene: TRBV30; CDR3 length: 13
CDR3 protein: CASTGSVGNTIYF; CDR3 DNA: TGTGCCAGCACCGGGTCAGTTGGAAACACCATATATTTT; clone size: many; D gene: NA; J gene: TRBJ1-3; V gene: TRBV6-6; CDR3 length: 13
CDR3 protein: CASSRATTSWEADTQYF; CDR3 DNA: TGTGCCAGCTCACGAGCCACTACCAGTTGGGAGGCAGATACGCAGTATTTT; clone size: few; D gene: NA; J gene: TRBJ2-3; V gene: TRBV18; CDR3 length: 17
CDR3 protein: CASSNWRQGDHQPQHF; CDR3 DNA: TGTGCCAGTAGTAATTGGAGACAGGGGGACCATCAGCCCCAGCATTTT; clone size: NA; D gene: TRBD1; J gene: TRBJ1-5; V gene: TRBV19; CDR3 length: 16
CDR3 protein: CAIGGDSGNTIYF; CDR3 DNA: TGTGCAATCGGGGGGGACTCTGGAAACACCATATATTTT; clone size: many; D gene: NA; J gene: TRBJ1-3; V gene: TRBV2; CDR3 length: 13
CDR3 protein: CASSIPRGLLHEQYF; CDR3 DNA: TGTGCCAGTAGTATCCCCCGGGGCTTACTCCACGAGCAGTACTTC; clone size: many; D gene: NA; J gene: TRBJ2-7; V gene: TRBV19; CDR3 length: 15
CDR3 protein: CASSLNSGRFTDTQYF; CDR3 DNA: TGTGCCAGCAGTTTAAATTCAGGGCGGTTCACAGATACGCAGTATTTT; clone size: few; D gene: NA; J gene: TRBJ2-3; V gene: TRBV27; CDR3 length: 16
CDR3 protein: CARERTVNTGELFF; CDR3 DNA: TGTGCCAGGGAACGGACGGTGAACACCGGGGAGCTGTTTTTT; clone size: few; D gene: NA; J gene: TRBJ2-2; V gene: TRBV5-8; CDR3 length: 14
CDR3 protein: CASSSRIAPQDTQYF; CDR3 DNA: TGCGCCAGCAGCTCCCGGATCGCCCCCCAAGATACGCAGTATTTT; clone size: many; D gene: NA; J gene: TRBJ2-3; V gene: TRBV5-1; CDR3 length: 15
CDR3 protein: CASSQGDSGRYTGELFF; CDR3 DNA: TGCGCCAGCAGCCAAGGGGATTCGGGAAGGTACACCGGGGAGCTGTTTTTT; clone size: many; D gene: NA; J gene: TRBJ2-2; V gene: TRBV4-3; CDR3 length: 17
CDR3 protein: CASSLPGLNQPQHF; CDR3 DNA: TGTGCCAGCAGCTTACCGGGACTCAATCAGCCCCAGCATTTT; clone size: many; D gene: NA; J gene: TRBJ1-5; V gene: TRBV7-9; CDR3 length: 14
CDR3 protein: CASSQAGAHHYGYTF; CDR3 DNA: TGCGCCAGCAGCCAAGCAGGGGCCCACCACTATGGCTACACCTTC; clone size: many; D gene: NA; J gene: TRBJ1-2; V gene: TRBV4-3; CDR3 length: 15
CDR3 protein: CASSPTSTSYNEQFF; CDR3 DNA: TGTGCCAGCAGCCCAACTAGCACCTCCTACAATGAGCAGTTCTTC; clone size: few; D gene: NA; J gene: TRBJ2-1; V gene: TRBV7-2; CDR3 length: 15
CDR3 protein: CASSQDRDYGYTF; CDR3 DNA: TGCGCCAGCAGCCAAGACAGGGACTATGGCTACACCTTC; clone size: many; D gene: NA; J gene: TRBJ1-2; V gene: TRBV4-3; CDR3 length: 13
CDR3 protein: CATSDLGYEAFF; CDR3 DNA: TGTGCCACCAGTGATTTGGGATATGAAGCTTTCTTT; clone size: many; D gene: NA; J gene: TRBJ1-1; V gene: TRBV24-1; CDR3 length: 12
CDR3 protein: CASSFSRGGEKLFF; CDR3 DNA: TGTGCCAGCAGTTTTTCCAGGGGTGGTGAAAAACTGTTTTTT; clone size: few; D gene: NA; J gene: TRBJ1-4; V gene: TRBV28; CDR3 length: 14
CDR3 protein: CASSLNSYTDTQYF; CDR3 DNA: TGTGCCAGCAGCTTAAACAGCTACACAGATACGCAGTATTTT; clone size: few; D gene: NA; J gene: TRBJ2-3; V gene: TRBV7-7; CDR3 length: 14
CDR3 protein: CASPNDRGNTGELFF; CDR3 DNA: TGTGCCAGCCCGAACGACAGGGGGAACACCGGGGAGCTGTTTTTT; clone size: NA; D gene: TRBD1; J gene: TRBJ2-2; V gene: TRBV7-9; CDR3 length: 15
CDR3 protein: CASSRGQGDTEAFF; CDR3 DNA: TGTGCCAGCAGCCGTGGACAGGGAGACACTGAAGCTTTCTTT; clone size: many; D gene: TRBD1; J gene: TRBJ1-1; V gene: TRBV5-4; CDR3 length: 14
CDR3 protein: CAWEGPVGLAGVRQETQYF; CDR3 DNA: TGTGCCTGGGAGGGACCTGTGGGACTAGCGGGGGTTCGGCAAGAGACCCAGTACTTC; clone size: many; D gene: TRBD2; J gene: TRBJ2-5; V gene: TRBV30; CDR3 length: 19
CDR3 protein: CASSAYDTGELFF; CDR3 DNA: TGTGCCAGCAGCGCCTATGACACCGGGGAGCTGTTTTTT; clone size: many; D gene: NA; J gene: TRBJ2-2; V gene: TRBV11-1; CDR3 length: 13
CDR3 protein: CASSDFGLAGDNEQFF; CDR3 DNA: TGCGCCAGCAGTGATTTCGGGCTAGCGGGGGACAATGAGCAGTTCTTC; clone size: many; D gene: TRBD2; J gene: TRBJ2-1; V gene: TRBV10-2; CDR3 length: 16
CDR3 protein: CATGRGGQGIHEQFF; CDR3 DNA: TGTGCCACAGGCCGTGGGGGACAGGGGATCCATGAGCAGTTCTTC; clone size: NA; D gene: TRBD1; J gene: TRBJ2-1; V gene: TRBV19; CDR3 length: 15
CDR3 protein: CATSRDRRGQNEQFF; CDR3 DNA: TGTGCCACCAGCAGAGATAGGAGAGGGCAGAATGAGCAGTTCTTC; clone size: many; D gene: NA; J gene: TRBJ2-1; V gene: TRBV15; CDR3 length: 15
CDR3 protein: CAIRDLETQYF; CDR3 DNA: TGTGCCATCAGAGACTTGGAGACCCAGTACTTC; clone size: few; D gene: NA; J gene: TRBJ2-5; V gene: TRBV10-3; CDR3 length: 11
CDR3 protein: CASSSQSGVSHEQYF; CDR3 DNA: TGTGCCAGCAGTTCCCAATCAGGGGTTTCCCACGAGCAGTACTTC; clone size: many; D gene: NA; J gene: TRBJ2-7; V gene: TRBV28; CDR3 length: 15
CDR3 protein: CASSFTGVDTEAFF; CDR3 DNA: TGCGCCAGCAGCTTTACCGGGGTTGACACTGAAGCTTTCTTT; clone size: few; D gene: NA; J gene: TRBJ1-1; V gene: TRBV5-1; CDR3 length: 14
CDR3 protein: CASSDRTSGGADTQYF; CDR3 DNA: TGTGCCAGCAGCGATCGGACTAGCGGGGGAGCAGATACGCAGTATTTT; clone size: NA; D gene: TRBD2; J gene: TRBJ2-3; V gene: TRBV11-3; CDR3 length: 16
CDR3 protein: CSASRGPSGNTIYF; CDR3 DNA: TGCAGTGCTTCTCGGGGGCCCTCTGGAAACACCATATATTTT; clone size: NA; D gene: NA; J gene: TRBJ1-3; V gene: TRBV20-1; CDR3 length: 14
CDR3 protein: CSARTDQKETQYF; CDR3 DNA: TGCAGTGCTAGAACCGACCAAAAAGAGACCCAGTACTTC; clone size: NA; D gene: NA; J gene: TRBJ2-5; V gene: TRBV20-1; CDR3 length: 13
CDR3 protein: CASSLAGQGSGNTIYF; CDR3 DNA: TGTGCCAGCAGCTTAGCGGGACAGGGGAGCGGAAACACCATATATTTT; clone size: NA; D gene: TRBD1; J gene: TRBJ1-3; V gene: TRBV7-2; CDR3 length: 16
CDR3 protein: CASSLNEQFF; CDR3 DNA: TGTGCCAGCAGCTTAAATGAGCAGTTCTTC; clone size: many; D gene: NA; J gene: TRBJ2-1; V gene: TRBV11-2; CDR3 length: 10
CDR3 protein: CASRVPGGVLPIQYF; CDR3 DNA: TGTGCCAGCAGGGTTCCAGGGGGCGTTCTCCCCATTCAGTACTTC; clone size: NA; D gene: TRBD1; J gene: TRBJ2-4; V gene: TRBV6-1; CDR3 length: 15
CDR3 protein: CASSPSRVISDTQYF; CDR3 DNA: TGTGCCAGCTCACCCTCGCGAGTCATATCAGATACGCAGTATTTT; clone size: NA; D gene: NA; J gene: TRBJ2-3; V gene: TRBV18; CDR3 length: 15
CDR3 protein: CSVETRLAGRYNEQFF; CDR3 DNA: TGCAGCGTTGAAACCCGACTAGCGGGGAGATACAATGAGCAGTTCTTC; clone size: few; D gene: TRBD2; J gene: TRBJ2-1; V gene: TRBV29-1; CDR3 length: 16
CDR3 protein: CSARARGGGEKLFF; CDR3 DNA: TGCAGTGCTAGAGCAAGGGGGGGTGGTGAAAAACTGTTTTTT; clone size: few; D gene: NA; J gene: TRBJ1-4; V gene: TRBV20-1; CDR3 length: 14
CDR3 protein: CASSQMGQQNTEAFF; CDR3 DNA: TGTGCCAGCAGCCAAATGGGACAGCAGAACACTGAAGCTTTCTTT; clone size: once; D gene: TRBD1; J gene: TRBJ1-1; V gene: TRBV14; CDR3 length: 15
CDR3 protein: CSASPRTGILDTQYF; CDR3 DNA: TGCAGTGCTAGCCCCCGGACAGGGATCCTAGATACGCAGTATTTT; clone size: NA; D gene: TRBD1; J gene: TRBJ2-3; V gene: TRBV20-1; CDR3 length: 15
CDR3 protein: CASIPGTGGPRTEAFF; CDR3 DNA: TGTGCCAGCATCCCCGGGACAGGGGGCCCGCGGACTGAAGCTTTCTTT; clone size: NA; D gene: TRBD1; J gene: TRBJ1-1; V gene: TRBV3-1; CDR3 length: 16
CDR3 protein: CASSRGQSLDDEQFF; CDR3 DNA: TGTGCCAGCAGCCGGGGACAAAGTTTGGACGATGAGCAGTTCTTC; clone size: many; D gene: NA; J gene: TRBJ2-1; V gene: TRBV7-3; CDR3 length: 15
CDR3 protein: CASSIPSRVSPLHF; CDR3 DNA: TGTGCCAGCAGCATACCTTCAAGGGTTTCACCCCTCCACTTT; clone size: medium-sized; D gene: NA; J gene: TRBJ1-6; V gene: TRBV4-2; CDR3 length: 14